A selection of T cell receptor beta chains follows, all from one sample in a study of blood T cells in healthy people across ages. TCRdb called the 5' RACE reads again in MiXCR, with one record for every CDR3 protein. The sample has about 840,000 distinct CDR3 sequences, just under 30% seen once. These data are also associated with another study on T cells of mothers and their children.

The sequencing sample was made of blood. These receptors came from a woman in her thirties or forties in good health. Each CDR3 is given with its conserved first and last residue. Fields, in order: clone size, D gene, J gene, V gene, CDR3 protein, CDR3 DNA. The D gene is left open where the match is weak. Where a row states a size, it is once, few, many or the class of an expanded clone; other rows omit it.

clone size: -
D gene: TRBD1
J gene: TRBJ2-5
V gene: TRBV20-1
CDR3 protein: CSARWTGVVETQYF
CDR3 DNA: TGCAGTGCTAGGTGGACAGGGGTTGTAGAGACCCAGTACTTC

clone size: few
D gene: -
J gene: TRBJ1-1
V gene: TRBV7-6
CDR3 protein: CASSLLTGTEAFF
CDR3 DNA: TGTGCCAGCAGCTTATTAACAGGCACCGAAGCTTTCTTT

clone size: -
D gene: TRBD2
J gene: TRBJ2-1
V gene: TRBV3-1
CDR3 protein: CASSQVHGGELFF
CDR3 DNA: TGTGCCAGCAGCCAAGTACACGGGGGGGAGTTGTTCTTC

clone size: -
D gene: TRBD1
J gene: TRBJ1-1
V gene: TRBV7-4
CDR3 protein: CAGRQGLKDTEAFF
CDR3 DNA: TGTGCCGGTCGACAGGGTCTTAAGGACACTGAAGCTTTCTTT

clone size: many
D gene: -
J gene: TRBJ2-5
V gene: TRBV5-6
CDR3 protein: CASSLARHGIQETQYF
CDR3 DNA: TGTGCCAGCAGCTTGGCCCGTCACGGAATCCAAGAGACCCAGTACTTC

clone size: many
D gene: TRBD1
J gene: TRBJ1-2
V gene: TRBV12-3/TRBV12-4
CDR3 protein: CASSSRDRTNYGYTF
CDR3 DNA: TGTGCCAGCAGTTCTCGGGACAGAACTAACTATGGCTACACCTTC

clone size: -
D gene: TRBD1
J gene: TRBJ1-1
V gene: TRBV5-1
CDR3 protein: CASRGTADTEAFF
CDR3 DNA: TGCGCCAGCCGGGGGACAGCGGACACTGAAGCTTTCTTT

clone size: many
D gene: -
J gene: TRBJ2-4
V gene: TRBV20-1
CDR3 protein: CSARVSRSENIQYF
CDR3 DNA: TGCAGTGCTAGAGTAAGCAGGTCGGAAAACATTCAGTACTTC

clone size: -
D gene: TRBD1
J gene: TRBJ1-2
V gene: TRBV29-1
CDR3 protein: CSVEGDRAYTF
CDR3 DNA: TGCAGCGTTGAAGGGGACAGAGCCTACACCTTC

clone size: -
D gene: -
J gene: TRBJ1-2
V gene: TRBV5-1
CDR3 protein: CASSLGGADRNYGYTF
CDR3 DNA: TGCGCCAGCAGCCTGGGGGGAGCAGATCGTAACTATGGCTACACCTTC

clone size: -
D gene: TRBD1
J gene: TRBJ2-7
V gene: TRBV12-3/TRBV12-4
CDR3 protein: CASSFTGTVFSYEQYF
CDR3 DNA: TGTGCCAGCAGTTTTACCGGGACAGTGTTCTCCTACGAGCAGTACTTC

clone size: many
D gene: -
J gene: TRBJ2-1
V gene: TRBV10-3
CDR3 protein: CAISESERAPNEQFF
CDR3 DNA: TGTGCCATCAGTGAGTCGGAGAGGGCCCCCAATGAGCAGTTCTTC

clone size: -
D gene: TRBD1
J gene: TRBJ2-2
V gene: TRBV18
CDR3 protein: CASSRPGQGAAGELFF
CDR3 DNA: TGTGCCAGCTCACGCCCGGGACAGGGGGCTGCCGGGGAGCTGTTTTTT

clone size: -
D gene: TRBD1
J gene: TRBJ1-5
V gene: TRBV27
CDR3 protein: CASRTGVSNQPQHF
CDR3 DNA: TGTGCCAGCCGGACAGGGGTAAGCAATCAGCCCCAGCATTTT

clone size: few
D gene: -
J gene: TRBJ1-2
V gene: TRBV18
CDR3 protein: CASSTRQHFYGYTF
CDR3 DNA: TGTGCCAGCTCAACCCGACAGCATTTCTATGGCTACACCTTC

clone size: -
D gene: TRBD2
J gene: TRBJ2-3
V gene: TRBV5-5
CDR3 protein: CASSLSLAGPSGNTQYF
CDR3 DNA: TGTGCCAGCAGCTTGTCACTAGCGGGGCCGAGTGGAAATACGCAGTATTTT

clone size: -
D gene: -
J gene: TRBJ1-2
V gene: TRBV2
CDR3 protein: CASTPGSSNYGYTF
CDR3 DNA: TGTGCCAGCACTCCGGGGAGCTCTAACTATGGCTACACCTTC

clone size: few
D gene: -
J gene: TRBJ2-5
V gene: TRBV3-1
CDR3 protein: CASSHHREAGAYF
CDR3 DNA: TGTGCCAGCAGCCACCATAGGGAGGCGGGGGCGTACTTC

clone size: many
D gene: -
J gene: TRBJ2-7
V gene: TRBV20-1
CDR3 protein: CSDPWDNSYEQYF
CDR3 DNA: TGCAGTGACCCGTGGGATAACTCCTACGAGCAGTACTTC

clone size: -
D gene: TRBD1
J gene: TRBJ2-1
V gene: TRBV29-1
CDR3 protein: CSAGTAYNEQFF
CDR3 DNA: TGCAGCGCAGGGACAGCCTACAATGAGCAGTTCTTC

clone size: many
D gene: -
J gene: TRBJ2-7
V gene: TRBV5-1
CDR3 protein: CASSLAVGGGYEQYF
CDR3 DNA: TGCGCCAGCAGCTTGGCGGTCGGAGGGGGTTACGAGCAGTACTTC

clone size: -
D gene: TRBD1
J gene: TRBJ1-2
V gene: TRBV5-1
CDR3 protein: CASSPGQNINYGYTF
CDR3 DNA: TGCGCCAGCAGCCCGGGACAGAACATTAACTATGGCTACACCTTC

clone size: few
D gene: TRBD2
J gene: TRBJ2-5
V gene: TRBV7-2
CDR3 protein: CASSLEAGGRLGTQYF
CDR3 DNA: TGTGCCAGCAGCTTAGAGGCGGGGGGGCGCCTCGGGACCCAGTACTTC

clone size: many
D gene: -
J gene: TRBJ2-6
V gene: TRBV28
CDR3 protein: CASSFSHRAGANVLTF
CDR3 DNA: TGTGCCAGCAGTTTTTCCCACAGGGCTGGGGCCAACGTCCTGACTTTC

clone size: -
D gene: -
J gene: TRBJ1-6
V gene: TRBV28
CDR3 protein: CASSLRGPGGSPLHF
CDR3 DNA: TGTGCCAGCAGCCTACGTGGACCCGGTGGTTCACCCCTCCACTTT

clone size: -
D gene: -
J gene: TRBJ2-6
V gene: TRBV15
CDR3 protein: CATGQSAGANVLTF
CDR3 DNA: TGTGCCACCGGTCAGAGCGCTGGGGCCAACGTCCTGACTTTC

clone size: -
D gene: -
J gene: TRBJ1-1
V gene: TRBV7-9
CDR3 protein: CAGSVSQLNTEAFF
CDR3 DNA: TGTGCCGGCAGCGTTAGTCAACTGAACACTGAGGCTTTCTTT

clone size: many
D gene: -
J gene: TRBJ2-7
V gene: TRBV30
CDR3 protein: CAWSVAGGSSYEQYF
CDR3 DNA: TGTGCCTGGAGTGTAGCAGGAGGATCCTCCTACGAGCAGTACTTC

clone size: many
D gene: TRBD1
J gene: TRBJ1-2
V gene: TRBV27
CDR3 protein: CASSTQPTGALYGYTF
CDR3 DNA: TGTGCCAGCAGTACCCAGCCCACAGGGGCGCTTTATGGCTACACCTTC

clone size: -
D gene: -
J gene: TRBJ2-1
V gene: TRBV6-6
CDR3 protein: CASSFTRGNEQFF
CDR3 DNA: TGTGCCAGCAGTTTCACCAGGGGTAATGAGCAGTTCTTC

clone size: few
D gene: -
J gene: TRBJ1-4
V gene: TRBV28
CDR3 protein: CASSSPHGSNEKLFF
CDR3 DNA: TGTGCCAGCAGCTCCCCCCACGGCTCTAATGAAAAACTGTTTTTT

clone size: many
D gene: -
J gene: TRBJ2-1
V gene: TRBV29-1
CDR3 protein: CSVGIAAEQFF
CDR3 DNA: TGCAGCGTTGGGATAGCGGCTGAGCAGTTCTTC

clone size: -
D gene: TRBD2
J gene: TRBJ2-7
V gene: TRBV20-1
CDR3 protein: CSAGDGGTSSDEQYF
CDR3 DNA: TGCAGTGCTGGAGATGGGGGGACTAGTAGCGACGAGCAGTACTTC

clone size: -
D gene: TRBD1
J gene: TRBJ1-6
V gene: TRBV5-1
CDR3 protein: CASSPMGQGRNSPLHF
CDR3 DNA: TGCGCCAGCAGCCCCATGGGACAGGGGAGGAATTCACCCCTCCACTTT

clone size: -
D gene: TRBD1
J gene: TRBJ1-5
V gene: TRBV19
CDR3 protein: CATGQGWQPQHF
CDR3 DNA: TGTGCCACCGGACAGGGTTGGCAGCCCCAGCATTTT

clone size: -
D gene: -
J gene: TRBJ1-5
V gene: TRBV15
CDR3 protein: CATGAHDVGNQPQHF
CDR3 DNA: TGTGCCACCGGGGCACATGACGTAGGCAATCAGCCCCAGCATTTT

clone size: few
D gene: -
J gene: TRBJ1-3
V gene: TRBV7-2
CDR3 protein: CASSLVGISGNTIYF
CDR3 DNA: TGTGCCAGCAGCTTAGTAGGCATCTCTGGAAACACCATATATTTT

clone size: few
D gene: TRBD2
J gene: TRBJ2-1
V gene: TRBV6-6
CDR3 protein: CASNGGGSYNEQFF
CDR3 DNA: TGTGCCAGCAATGGGGGGGGCTCCTACAATGAGCAGTTCTTC

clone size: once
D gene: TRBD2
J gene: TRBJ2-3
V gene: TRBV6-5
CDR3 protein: CASSYSSPGLAGGSTDTQYF
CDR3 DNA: TGTGCCAGCAGTTACTCCTCACCGGGACTAGCGGGGGGAAGCACAGATACGCAGTATTTT

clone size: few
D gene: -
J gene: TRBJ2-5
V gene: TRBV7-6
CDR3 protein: CASSLKKTQYF
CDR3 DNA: TGTGCCAGCAGCTTAAAGAAGACCCAGTACTTC

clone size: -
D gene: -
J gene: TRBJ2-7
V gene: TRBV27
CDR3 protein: CASSFSGLSEQYF
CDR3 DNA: TGTGCCAGCAGTTTCTCCGGACTCTCTGAGCAGTACTTC

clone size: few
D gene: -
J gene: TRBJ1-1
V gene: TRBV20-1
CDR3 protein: CSARSGNTEAFF
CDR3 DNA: TGCAGTGCTAGGTCCGGGAACACTGAAGCTTTCTTT

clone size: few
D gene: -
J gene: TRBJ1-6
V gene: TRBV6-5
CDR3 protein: CASRSGPNNSPLHF
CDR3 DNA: TGTGCCAGCAGGTCGGGACCGAATAATTCACCCCTCCACTTT

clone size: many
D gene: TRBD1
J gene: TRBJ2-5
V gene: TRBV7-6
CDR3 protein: CASSFRQGSRQETQYF
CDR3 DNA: TGTGCCAGCAGCTTCCGACAGGGATCGCGCCAAGAGACCCAGTACTTC

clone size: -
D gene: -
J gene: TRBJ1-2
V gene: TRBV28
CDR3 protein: CASSLPSGGGLYGYTF
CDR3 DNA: TGTGCCAGCAGTTTACCAAGCGGGGGAGGCCTCTATGGCTACACCTTC

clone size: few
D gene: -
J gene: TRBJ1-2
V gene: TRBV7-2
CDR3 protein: CASSLERVYGYTF
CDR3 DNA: TGTGCCAGCAGCTTAGAGAGGGTGTATGGCTACACCTTC

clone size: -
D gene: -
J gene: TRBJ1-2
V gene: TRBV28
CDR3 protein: CASSMGARGYGYTF
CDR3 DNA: TGTGCCAGCAGTATGGGGGCGCGGGGCTATGGCTACACCTTC

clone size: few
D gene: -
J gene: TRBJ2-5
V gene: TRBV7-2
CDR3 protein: CASSLAVFEEQYF
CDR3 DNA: TGTGCCAGCAGCTTAGCGGTATTTGAGGAGCAGTACTTC

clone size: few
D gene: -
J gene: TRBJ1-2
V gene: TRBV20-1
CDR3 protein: CSASLRGLGGGYTF
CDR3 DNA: TGCAGTGCTAGCCTAAGGGGACTAGGGGGTGGCTACACCTTC

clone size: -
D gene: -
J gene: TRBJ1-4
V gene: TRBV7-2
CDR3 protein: CTSSWAGVTNEKLFF
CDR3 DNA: TGTACCAGCAGCTGGGCAGGGGTGACTAATGAAAAACTGTTTTTT

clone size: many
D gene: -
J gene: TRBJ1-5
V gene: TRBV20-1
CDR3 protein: CSAKMSGWVNQPQHF
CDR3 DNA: TGCAGTGCTAAAATGTCAGGGTGGGTCAATCAGCCCCAGCATTTT

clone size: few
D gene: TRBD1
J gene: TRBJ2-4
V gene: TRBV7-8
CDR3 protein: CASSSLTGANIQYF
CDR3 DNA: TGTGCCAGCAGCTCTTTGACAGGGGCGAACATTCAGTACTTC

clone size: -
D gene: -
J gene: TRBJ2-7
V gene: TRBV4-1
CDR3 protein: CASSQPLARSGYEQYF
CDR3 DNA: TGCGCCAGCAGCCAACCCTTAGCGAGGAGCGGCTACGAGCAGTACTTC

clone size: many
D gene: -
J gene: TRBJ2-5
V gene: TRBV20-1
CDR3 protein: CSVTSGSQYF
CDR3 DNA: TGCAGTGTTACTTCCGGGTCCCAGTACTTC

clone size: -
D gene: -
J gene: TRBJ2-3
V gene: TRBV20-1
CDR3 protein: CSARKTEQNTDTQYF
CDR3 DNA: TGCAGTGCTAGGAAGACTGAGCAAAACACAGATACGCAGTATTTT

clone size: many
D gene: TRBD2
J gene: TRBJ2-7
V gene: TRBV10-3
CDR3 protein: CAISESSSGDPYEQYF
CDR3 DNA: TGTGCCATCAGTGAGTCGAGTAGCGGGGACCCCTACGAGCAGTACTTC

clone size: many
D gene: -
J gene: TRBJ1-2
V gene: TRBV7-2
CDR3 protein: CASRDLPYGYTF
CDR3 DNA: TGTGCCAGCAGGGACCTTCCCTATGGCTACACCTTC

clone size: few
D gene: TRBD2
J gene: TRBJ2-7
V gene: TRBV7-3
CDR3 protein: CASSLSAGGSYEQYF
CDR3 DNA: TGTGCCAGCAGCTTAAGTGCGGGGGGCTCCTACGAGCAGTACTTC